The next 25 T cell receptor beta chains were all read from a single sample in a study of T cell repertoires in cytomegalovirus infection. Their target antigens are unknown. TCRdb re-called the reads with MiXCR, one entry per CDR3 protein. The repertoire holds 200,000 to 250,000 distinct CDR3 sequences, with about 39% as singletons. Sequenced material: CD8+ T cells from cultured PBMCs, taken from culture after CMV antigen stimulation. All receptors come from a human donor in good health (CMV status not recorded). Some clones in this sample may be carry-over from other donors' samples.

This clonotype was detected a few times. The chain couples TRBV7-9 to TRBJ1-2; no firm D call. The V gene lost 0 bases and the J gene lost 1 base, with 27 bases spanning the gap. CDR1 is SEHNR and CDR2 is FQNEAQ in the germline V gene (reference sequence). This CDR3 is 21 amino acids long. CDR3 in amino acids: CASSLATAWFVRHGLNYGYTF. Written as DNA, the CDR3 is TGTGCCAGCAGCTTAGCCACAGCATGGTTCGTCCGACACGGGCTTAACTATGGCTACACCTTC.

This clonotype came up a few times. This chain uses TRBV7-8 with TRBJ2-1; D might be TRBD1 (5 bases). Per germline, CDR1 SGHVS and CDR2 FQNEAQ. V was shortened by 1 base and J by 9 bases, with 7 bases between the two germline ends. CDR3 size: 12 residues. CDR3 in amino acids: CASSLGGLEQFF. The CDR3 DNA follows: TGTGCCAGCAGCTTAGGGGGCCTTGAGCAGTTCTTC.

This clonotype was counted at least ten times. V gene TRBV13 combines with J gene TRBJ1-2; D call uncertain. The CDR3 has 12 residues. V lost 5 bases and J 2 bases, leaving 6 bases between the germline ends. CDR1 PRHDT and CDR2 FYEKMQ come from the germline V gene (reference sequence). Here the CDR3 reads CASSLLNYGYTF. The CDR3 nucleotides read TGTGCCAGCAGCCTCCTCAACTATGGCTACACCTTC.

The chain couples TRBV27 to TRBJ1-2; D uncertain. V gave up 0 bases and J gave up 3 bases, with 11 bases separating them. CDR1 is MNHEY, CDR2 SMNVEV, per germline (reference sequence). The CDR3 runs to 15 residues. Here the CDR3 reads CASSLSKGVHYGYTF. The CDR3, as DNA: TGTGCCAGCAGTTTATCTAAGGGAGTTCACTATGGCTACACCTTC.

This clonotype was seen a single time. This chain links TRBV20-1 with TRBJ1-5; tentative D call: TRBD1 (6 bases). The V end lost 3 bases, the J end lost 3 bases, and 9 bases lay between the germline ends. The CDR3 has 13 residues. CDR1 DFQATT and CDR2 SNEGSKA come from the germline V gene (reference sequence). For the CDR3, the DNA is TGCAGTGCTAGGGACAGCTACAATCAGCCCCAGCATTTT. It is translated as CSARDSYNQPQHF.

This clonotype has only a few counts. The chain couples TRBV27 to TRBJ2-7; no reliable D call. Germline CDR1 and CDR2: MNHEY and SMNVEV (reference sequence). Deletions cut 0 bases from V and 5 bases from J, with 8 bases between. The CDR3 covers 13 residues. This CDR3 is CASSLSGYHEQYF. Here the CDR3 DNA reads TGTGCCAGCAGTTTATCAGGGTACCACGAGCAGTACTTC.

The chain couples TRBV9 to TRBJ2-1; 11 nucleotides line up with TRBD2. Per germline, CDR1 SGDLS and CDR2 YYNGEE. V shed 0 bases, J shed 7 bases, and the junction held 6 bases outside the gene matches. This CDR3 contains 16 residues. The CDR3 nucleotides are TGTGCCAGCAGCGTAGGTACTAGCGGGAGAAAAAATGAGCAGTTCTTC. This translates into CASSVGTSGRKNEQFF.

CDR3 nucleotides: TGTGCCAGCAGCTTGGACAGGGGAAACTATGGCTACACCTTC. Residues: CASSLDRGNYGYTF. V gene TRBV7-8 combines with J gene TRBJ1-2; TRBD1 matches 9 bases. CDR1 and CDR2 from the germline V gene are SGHVS and FQNEAQ. The CDR3 has 14 residues. V was clipped by 3 bases and J by 2 bases; unmatched bases: 1.

There are many counts of this clonotype. V usage is TRBV7-6 and J usage is TRBJ2-1; possibly TRBD2 for D (5 bases). Germline-derived CDR1 and CDR2 are SGHVS and FNYEAQ. The CDR3 is 17 amino acids. V lost 5 bases and J 2 bases, leaving 19 bases between the germline ends. CDR3 nucleotides: TGTGCCAGCAGCCTCTCGAGCGGCCGCGCCGCCTACAATGAGCAGTTCTTC. It yields the protein CASSLSSGRAAYNEQFF.

This sequence joins TRBV12-3 or TRBV12-4 and TRBJ2-4; D is unresolved. V was pared by 6 bases and J by 6 bases, with 9 bases between. The CDR3 totals 12 residues. This chain's CDR3 is CASSPALNIQYF. In DNA form, the CDR3 reads TGTGCCAGCAGCCCCGCCCTAAACATTCAGTACTTC.

This clonotype was counted only a few times. This rearrangement joins TRBV11-2 to TRBJ1-2; D is unresolved. The CDR3 is 13 residues long. Germline V CDR1 and CDR2: SGHAT, FQNNGV. Trimming removed 4 bases at V and 5 bases at J, with 11 bases between. The CDR3 loop is CASSSMEAYGYTF. For the CDR3, the DNA is TGTGCCAGCAGCTCTATGGAAGCGTATGGCTACACCTTC.

This clonotype appeared a few times. V and J are TRBV4-1 and TRBJ1-5, with TRBD1 matching over 8 bases. V was clipped by 4 bases and J by 7 bases; unmatched bases: 15. CDR3 length: 17 amino acids. Germline assignment: CDR1 MGHRA and CDR2 YSYEKL. In DNA form, the CDR3 reads TGCGCCAGCAGCCCGATCCCGCCGGACAGGGAAAGGCAGCCCCAGCATTTT. This encodes CASSPIPPDRERQPQHF.

This chain's CDR3 is CASSKRANQPQHF. The DNA of the CDR3 is TGTGCCAGCAGTAAACGGGCCAATCAGCCCCAGCATTTT. The chain employs TRBV6-1 and TRBJ1-5; no firm D call. CDR1 and CDR2 (germline): MNHNS, SASEGT. V was trimmed by 5 bases and J by 3 bases, leaving 8 bases between them. The CDR3 has 13 residues.

The V and J genes are TRBV7-4 and TRBJ1-2; D not certain. Germline CDR1 reads SGHVT; CDR2 reads SQSDAQ. The CDR3 sequence is 15 residues long. Trimming took 2 bases from V and 0 from J, leaving 10 bases between them. In DNA form, the CDR3 reads TGTGCCAGCAGCTTACCTCGGGCGGCTAACTATGGCTACACCTTC. Translating it yields CASSLPRAANYGYTF.

The chain recombines TRBV20-1 with TRBJ2-7; TRBD2 matches 7 bases. Germline V gene sequence: CDR1 DFQATT, CDR2 SNEGSKA (reference sequence). Germline trimming cut 5 bases from V and 3 bases from J; bases unmatched to any gene: 7. This CDR3 has 13 amino acids. CDR3 DNA sequence: TGCAGTGCTGTGGGAGGGTACAACTACGAGCAGTACTTC. Residues: CSAVGGYNYEQYF.

This clonotype occurred a few times. The J gene is TRBJ2-3, the V gene TRBV7-2; D perhaps matches TRBD1 (6 bases). The CDR3 extends over 16 amino acids. V dropped 1 base and J dropped 3 bases, with 14 bases sitting between them. Germline V gene lookup returns CDR1 SGHTA and CDR2 FQGNSA. The DNA for the CDR3 is TGTGCCAGCAGCTTAGGTGGGGGCCTCTTAACAGATACGCAGTATTTT. As protein: CASSLGGGLLTDTQYF.

This clonotype has only a few counts. This sequence joins TRBV5-1 and TRBJ2-4; 8 nucleotides agree with TRBD1. Germline V gene data show CDR1 as SGHRS and CDR2 as YFSETQ. V dropped 0 bases and J dropped 0; count of bases not matched to a gene: 11. CDR3 size: 19 residues. The CDR3 reads CASSLGPNRGILAKNIQYF. Here the CDR3 DNA reads TGCGCCAGCAGCTTGGGGCCCAACAGGGGGATACTAGCCAAAAACATTCAGTACTTC.

The chain employs TRBV15 and TRBJ1-4; D remains ambiguous. The CDR3 has 14 residues. Per the germline V gene, CDR1 is LNHNV and CDR2 is YYDKDF (reference sequence). The V and J ends lost 3 bases and 6 bases respectively, with 11 bases between them. Written as DNA, the CDR3 is TGTGCCACCAGCAGCCCGATGGATGATGAAAAACTGTTTTTT. It yields the protein CATSSPMDDEKLFF.

This clonotype was observed a handful of times. The CDR3 bases are TGTGCCAGCTCACTTGACGGAGGGGTGCAGGGCTACACCTTC. Residues: CASSLDGGVQGYTF. The chain couples TRBV18 to TRBJ1-2; D may be TRBD1 (5 bases). V gave up 4 bases and J gave up 8 bases, with 17 bases separating them. CDR1 KGHSH and CDR2 LQKENI come from the germline V gene. This CDR3 is built from 14 residues.

This chain joins TRBV27 and TRBJ2-1, with D tentatively TRBD2 (6 bases). Germline V gives CDR1 MNHEY, CDR2 SMNVEV (reference sequence). This CDR3 contains 16 residues. The V and J ends lost 0 bases and 0 bases respectively, with 9 bases between them. The CDR3 protein is CASSLSGGPSYNEQFF. The CDR3 DNA sequence: TGTGCCAGCAGTTTATCGGGAGGCCCCTCCTACAATGAGCAGTTCTTC.

CDR3 DNA sequence: TGTGCCAGCACAGCGGGCCAGGGCCCACAAGAGACCCAGTACTTC. Its translation is CASTAGQGPQETQYF. The V gene is TRBV28, the J gene TRBJ2-5, with D perhaps matching TRBD2 (6 bases). Germline V lookup: CDR1 MDHEN, CDR2 SYDVKM. V gave up 7 bases and J gave up 2 bases, with 17 bases separating them. The CDR3 contains 15 residues.

This clonotype was detected only once. Written as DNA, the CDR3 is TGTGCCAGCAGTGAAGGAACTACAGGGTGGGAGACCCAGTACTTC. Translating it yields CASSEGTTGWETQYF. This chain connects TRBV6-1 to TRBJ2-5; a possible D gene is TRBD1 (6 bases). Germline V lookup: CDR1 MNHNS, CDR2 SASEGT. V shed 1 base and J shed 5 bases, with 14 bases lying between them. The CDR3 loop spans 15 amino acids.

CDR3: CASSFVGGAANLYGYTF. As DNA, the CDR3 is TGTGCCAGCAGCTTCGTGGGCGGGGCCGCTAACCTTTATGGCTACACCTTC. The chain combines TRBV7-9 with TRBJ1-2; weak D call: TRBD1 (5 bases). The V and J ends lost 3 bases and 5 bases respectively, with 22 bases between them. The CDR3 sequence is 17 residues long. Germline-derived CDR1 and CDR2 are SEHNR and FQNEAQ (reference sequence). Filled out from reference TRBV7-9 and TRBJ1-2, the complete variable domain reads DTGVSQNPRHKITKRGQNVTFRCDPISEHNRLYWYRQTLGQGPEFLTYFQNEAQLEKSRLLSDRFSAERPKGSFSTLEIQRTEQGDSAMYLCASSFVGGAANLYGYTFGSGTRLTVV.

The table lists this clonotype with a few counts. The V and J genes are TRBV28 and TRBJ1-1; D gene uncertain. The V gene's germline CDR1 is MDHEN and CDR2 SYDVKM. CDR3 size: 15 residues. The V end was cut by 3 bases, the J end by 3 bases, with 14 bases between. In DNA form, the CDR3 reads TGTGCCAGCAGTTTCCCAAACTGGGGTGACACTGAAGCTTTCTTT. It translates to CASSFPNWGDTEAFF.

With respect to this clonotype: One end of the junction fails to match germline, which may point to a read error. The chain employs TRBV7-6 and TRBJ2-3; D unresolved. Germline loops: CDR1 SGHVS, CDR2 FNYEAQ. This CDR3 has 13 residues. CDR3: CASSVWTTDTQYF. CDR3 DNA sequence: TGTGCTAGCAGCGTCTGGACCACAGATACGCAGTATTTT.